The clone carrying this T cell receptor (beta chain) has ten or more counts. Antigen specificity is unknown. Germline and junction disagree at one end, which may indicate a read error. The CDR3 covers 12 residues. Germline assignment: CDR1 KGHSH and CDR2 LQKENI. Authors of the study amplified TCR beta CDR3 regions from RNA transcripts. With the HTBI primer set, the TCR CDR3 went through a first round of RT-PCR. MiXCR, applied by TCRdb to the multiplex PCR reads, yields one record per CDR3 protein. The sample carries hundreds of thousands of distinct CDR3 sequences, 13% to 15% recorded once. The data originate from a study of T cells in Graves' hyperthyroidism and ophthalmopathy. Study outcomes and limitations: Prediction of ophthalmopathy progression came a median around 6 months pre-onset.

Exclusions: uncontrolled infection, other autoimmune disease, pregnancy, lactation. Sequenced input: blood. This receptor was taken from a woman aged 55-69 years with Graves' ophthalmopathy. V is TRBV18 and J is TRBJ2-7; D uncertain. CDR3 loop: CSSSPSTYEQYF. In DNA, the CDR3 is TGTTCCAGCTCACCAAGCACCTACGAGCAGTACTTC.